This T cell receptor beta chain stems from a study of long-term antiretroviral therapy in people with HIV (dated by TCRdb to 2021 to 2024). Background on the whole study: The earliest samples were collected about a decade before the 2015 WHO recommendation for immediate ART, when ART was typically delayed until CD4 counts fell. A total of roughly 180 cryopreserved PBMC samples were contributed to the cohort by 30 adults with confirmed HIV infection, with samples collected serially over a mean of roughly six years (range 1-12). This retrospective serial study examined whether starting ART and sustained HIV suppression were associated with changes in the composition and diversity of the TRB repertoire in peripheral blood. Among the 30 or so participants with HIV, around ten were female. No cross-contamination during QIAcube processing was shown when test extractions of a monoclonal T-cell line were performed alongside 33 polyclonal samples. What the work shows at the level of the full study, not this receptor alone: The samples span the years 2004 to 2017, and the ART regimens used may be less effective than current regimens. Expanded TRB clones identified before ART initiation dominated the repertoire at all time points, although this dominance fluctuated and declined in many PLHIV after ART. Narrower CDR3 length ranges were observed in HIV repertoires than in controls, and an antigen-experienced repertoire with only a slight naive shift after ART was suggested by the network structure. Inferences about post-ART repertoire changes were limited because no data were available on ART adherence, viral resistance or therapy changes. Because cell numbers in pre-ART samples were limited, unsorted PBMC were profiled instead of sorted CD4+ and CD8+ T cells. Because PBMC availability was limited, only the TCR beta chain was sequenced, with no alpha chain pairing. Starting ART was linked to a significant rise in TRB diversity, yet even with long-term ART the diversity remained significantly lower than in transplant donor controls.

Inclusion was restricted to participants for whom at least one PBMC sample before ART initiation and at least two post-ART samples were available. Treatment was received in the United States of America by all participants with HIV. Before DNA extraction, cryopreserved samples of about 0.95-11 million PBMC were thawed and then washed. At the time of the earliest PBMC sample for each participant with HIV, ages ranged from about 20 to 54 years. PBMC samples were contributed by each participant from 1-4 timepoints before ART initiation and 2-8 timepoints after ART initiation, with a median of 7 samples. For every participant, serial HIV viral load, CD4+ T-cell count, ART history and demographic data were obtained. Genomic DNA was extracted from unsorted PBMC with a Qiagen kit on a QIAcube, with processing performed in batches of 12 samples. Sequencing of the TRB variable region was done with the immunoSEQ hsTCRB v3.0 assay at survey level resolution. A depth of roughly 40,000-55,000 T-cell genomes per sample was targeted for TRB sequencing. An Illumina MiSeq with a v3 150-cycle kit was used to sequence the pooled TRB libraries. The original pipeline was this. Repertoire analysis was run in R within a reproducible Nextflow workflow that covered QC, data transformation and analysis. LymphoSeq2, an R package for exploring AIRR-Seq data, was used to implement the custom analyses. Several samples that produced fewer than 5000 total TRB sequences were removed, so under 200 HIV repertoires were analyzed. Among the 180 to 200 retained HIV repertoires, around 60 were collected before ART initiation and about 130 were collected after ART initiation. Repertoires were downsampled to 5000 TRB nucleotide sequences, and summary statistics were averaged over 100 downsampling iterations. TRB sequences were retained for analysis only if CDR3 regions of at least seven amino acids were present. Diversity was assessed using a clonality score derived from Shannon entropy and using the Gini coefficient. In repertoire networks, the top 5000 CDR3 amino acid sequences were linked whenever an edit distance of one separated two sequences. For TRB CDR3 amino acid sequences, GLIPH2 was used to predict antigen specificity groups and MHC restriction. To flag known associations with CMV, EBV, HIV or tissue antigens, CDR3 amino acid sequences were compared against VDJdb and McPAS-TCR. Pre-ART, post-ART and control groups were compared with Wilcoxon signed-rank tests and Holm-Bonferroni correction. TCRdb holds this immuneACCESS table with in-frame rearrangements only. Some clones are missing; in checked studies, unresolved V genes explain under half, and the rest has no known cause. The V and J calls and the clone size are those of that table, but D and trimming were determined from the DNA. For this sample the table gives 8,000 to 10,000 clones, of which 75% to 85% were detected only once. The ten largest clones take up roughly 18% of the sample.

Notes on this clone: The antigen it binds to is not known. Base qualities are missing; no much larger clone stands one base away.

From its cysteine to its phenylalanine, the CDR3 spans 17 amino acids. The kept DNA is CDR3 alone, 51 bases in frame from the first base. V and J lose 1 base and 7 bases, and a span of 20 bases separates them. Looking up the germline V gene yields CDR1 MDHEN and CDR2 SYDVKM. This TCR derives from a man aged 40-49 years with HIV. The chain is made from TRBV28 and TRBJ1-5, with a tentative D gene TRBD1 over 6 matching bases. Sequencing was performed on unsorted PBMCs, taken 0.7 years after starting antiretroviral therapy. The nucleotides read TGTGCCAGCAGTTTATTTTCGGTGGGACAAAGGATGCAGCCCCAGCATTTT. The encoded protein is CASSLFSVGQRMQPQHF.